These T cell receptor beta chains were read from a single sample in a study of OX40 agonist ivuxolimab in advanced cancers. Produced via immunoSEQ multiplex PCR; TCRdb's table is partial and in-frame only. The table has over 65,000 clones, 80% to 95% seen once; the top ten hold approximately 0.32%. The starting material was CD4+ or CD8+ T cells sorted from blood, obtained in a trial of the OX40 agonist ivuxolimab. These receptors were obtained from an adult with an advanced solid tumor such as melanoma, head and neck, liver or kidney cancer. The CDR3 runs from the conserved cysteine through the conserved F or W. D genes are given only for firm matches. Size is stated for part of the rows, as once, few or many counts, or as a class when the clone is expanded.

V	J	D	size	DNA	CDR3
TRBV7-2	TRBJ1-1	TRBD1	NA	TGTGCCAGCAGCCTCGGACAGGGGAGATACACTGAAGCTTTCTTT	CASSLGQGRYTEAFF
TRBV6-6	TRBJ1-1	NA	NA	TGTGCCAGCACTGGAATCGGCGCTGAAGCTTTCTTT	CASTGIGAEAFF
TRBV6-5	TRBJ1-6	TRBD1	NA	TGTGCCAGCACGACAGGGACCTATAATTCACCCCTCCACTTT	CASTTGTYNSPLHF
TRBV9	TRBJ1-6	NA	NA	TGTGCCAGCAGCGTAGGTGTGACAGGTGCTTCACCCCTCCACTTT	CASSVGVTGASPLHF
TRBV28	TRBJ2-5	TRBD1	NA	TGTGCCAGCAGTTTACCCCAGGGGGCGCAGGAGACCCAGTACTTC	CASSLPQGAQETQYF
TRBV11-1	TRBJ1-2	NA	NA	TGTGCCAGCAGCTACTACAGGAGCTCTAACTATGGCTACACCTTC	CASSYYRSSNYGYTF
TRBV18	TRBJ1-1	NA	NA	TGTGCCAGCTCACTACTATTGGACTCGAACACTGAAGCTTTCTTT	CASSLLLDSNTEAFF
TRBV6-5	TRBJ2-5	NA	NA	TGTGCCAGCAGTTACTCTGCAGGCGTCCGAGGGGAGACCCAGTACTTC	CASSYSAGVRGETQYF
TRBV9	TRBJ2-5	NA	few	TGTGCCAGCAGCGGTGCGAGCGGAGAGACCCAGTACTTC	CASSGASGETQYF
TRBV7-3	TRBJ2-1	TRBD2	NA	TGTGCCAGCAGCTTTGAACTAGCGGGAAATGAGCAGTTCTTC	CASSFELAGNEQFF